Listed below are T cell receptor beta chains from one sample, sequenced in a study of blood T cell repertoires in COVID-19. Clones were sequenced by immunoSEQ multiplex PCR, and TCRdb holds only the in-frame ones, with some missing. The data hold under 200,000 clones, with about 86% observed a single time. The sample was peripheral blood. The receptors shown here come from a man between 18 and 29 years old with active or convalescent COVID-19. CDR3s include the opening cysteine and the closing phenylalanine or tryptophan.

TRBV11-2 CASSLGSTSRDEQFF
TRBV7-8 CASSLATGRGSRPQHF
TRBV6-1 CASSEASGGPNEQFF
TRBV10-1 CASSESPGQGALDTQYF
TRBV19 CASQTSSKDEQFF
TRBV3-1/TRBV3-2 CASSQAGQGVSSYGYTF
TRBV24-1 CATSESGAGADTQYF
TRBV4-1 CASSQNLGQRNTEAFF
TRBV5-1 CASSLFAGEGFNEQFF
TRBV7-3 CASSSGPRGQAFF
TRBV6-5 CASSLSDRNSYNEQFF